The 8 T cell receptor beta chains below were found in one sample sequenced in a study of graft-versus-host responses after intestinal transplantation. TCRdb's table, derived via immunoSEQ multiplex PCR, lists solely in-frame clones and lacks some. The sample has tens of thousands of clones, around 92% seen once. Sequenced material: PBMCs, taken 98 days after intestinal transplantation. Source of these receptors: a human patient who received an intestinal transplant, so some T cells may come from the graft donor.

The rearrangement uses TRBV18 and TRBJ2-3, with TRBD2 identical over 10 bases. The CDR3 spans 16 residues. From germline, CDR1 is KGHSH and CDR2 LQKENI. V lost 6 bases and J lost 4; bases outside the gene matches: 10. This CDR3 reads CASSLGTSERPDTQYF. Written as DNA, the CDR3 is TGTGCCAGCTCCCTCGGGACTAGCGAGCGTCCAGATACGCAGTATTTT.

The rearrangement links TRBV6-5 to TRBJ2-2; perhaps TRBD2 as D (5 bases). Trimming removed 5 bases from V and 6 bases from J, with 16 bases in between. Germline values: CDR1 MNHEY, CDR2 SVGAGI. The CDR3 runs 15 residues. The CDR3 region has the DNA TGTGCCAGCAGTCTCGGACTCCATCAGGCCGGGGAGCTGTTTTTT. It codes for CASSLGLHQAGELFF.

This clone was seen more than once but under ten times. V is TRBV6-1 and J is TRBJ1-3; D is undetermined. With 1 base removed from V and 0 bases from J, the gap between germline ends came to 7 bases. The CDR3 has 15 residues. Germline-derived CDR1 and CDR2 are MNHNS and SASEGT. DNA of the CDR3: TGTGCCAGCAGTGAAGGGAGCGGCTCTGGAAACACCATATATTTT. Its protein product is CASSEGSGSGNTIYF.

In nucleotides, the CDR3 is TGTGCCACCAGCAACCGAGCGGGGGCAGATACGCAGTATTTT. As protein: CATSNRAGADTQYF. V usage is TRBV15 and J usage is TRBJ2-3; TRBD2 matches at 8 bases. The J segment lost 4 bases and the V segment lost 4 bases, leaving 4 bases of the junction unmatched. There are 14 residues in the CDR3. CDR1 and CDR2 (germline): LNHNV, YYDKDF (reference sequence).

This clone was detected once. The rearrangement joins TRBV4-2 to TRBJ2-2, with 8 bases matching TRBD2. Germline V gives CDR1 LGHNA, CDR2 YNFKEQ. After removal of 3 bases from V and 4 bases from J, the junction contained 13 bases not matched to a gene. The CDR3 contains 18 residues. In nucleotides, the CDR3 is TGTGCCAGCAGCCACGAGGGACCGAGCGGGGGACTCACCGGGGAGCTGTTTTTT. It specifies CASSHEGPSGGLTGELFF.

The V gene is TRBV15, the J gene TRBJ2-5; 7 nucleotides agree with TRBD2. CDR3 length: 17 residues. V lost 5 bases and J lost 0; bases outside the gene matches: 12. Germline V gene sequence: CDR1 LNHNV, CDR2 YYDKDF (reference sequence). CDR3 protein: CATSGARASGNQETQYF. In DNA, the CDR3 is TGTGCCACCAGCGGGGCGCGGGCTAGCGGTAACCAAGAGACCCAGTACTTC.

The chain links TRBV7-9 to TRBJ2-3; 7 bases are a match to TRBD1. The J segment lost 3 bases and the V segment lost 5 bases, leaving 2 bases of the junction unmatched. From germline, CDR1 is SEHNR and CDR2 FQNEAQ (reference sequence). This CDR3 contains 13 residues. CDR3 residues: CASSLQGTDTQYF. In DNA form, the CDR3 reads TGTGCCAGCAGCCTACAGGGGACAGATACGCAGTATTTT.

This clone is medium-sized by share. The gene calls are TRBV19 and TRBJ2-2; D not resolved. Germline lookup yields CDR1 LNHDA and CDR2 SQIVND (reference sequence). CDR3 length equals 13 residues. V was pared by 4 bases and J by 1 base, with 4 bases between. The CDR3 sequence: CASSTRNTGELFF. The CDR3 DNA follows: TGTGCCAGTAGTACCCGGAACACCGGGGAGCTGTTTTTT.